A single sample gave rise to the 15 T cell receptor beta chains below, sequenced in a study of OX40 agonist ivuxolimab in advanced cancers. Measured with immunoSEQ multiplex PCR; TCRdb has only the in-frame clones, and not every one. This sample has approximately 87,000 clones; just over 85% occur once, and the top ten carry about 4%. The sequenced sample was CD4+ or CD8+ T cells sorted from blood, obtained in a trial of the OX40 agonist ivuxolimab. These receptors originate from an adult with an advanced solid tumor such as melanoma, head and neck, liver or kidney cancer.

J is TRBJ2-3 and V is TRBV5-1; D is undetermined. Germline V gives CDR1 SGHRS, CDR2 YFSETQ. V was pared by 2 bases and J by 1 base, with 17 bases between. This CDR3 contains 17 residues. CDR3 in amino acids: CASSLNPRVAGTDTQYF. The DNA of the CDR3 is TGCGCCAGCAGCTTAAACCCCCGTGTGGCAGGCACAGATACGCAGTATTTT.

This chain connects TRBV9 to TRBJ2-1; possibly TRBD2 for D (5 bases). Trimming removed 0 bases from V and 7 bases from J, with 14 bases in between. CDR1 is SGDLS and CDR2 is YYNGEE in the germline V gene. This CDR3 spans 15 amino acids. CDR3 loop: CASSVERVGSNEQFF. In DNA form, the CDR3 reads TGTGCCAGCAGCGTAGAGAGGGTCGGGTCAAATGAGCAGTTCTTC. Based on the CDR3 plus reference TRBV9 and TRBJ2-1, the full variable domain is DSGVTQTPKHLITATGQRVTLRCSPRSGDLSVYWYQQSLDQGLQFLIQYYNGEERAKGNILERFSAQQFPDLHSELNLSSLELGDSALYFCASSVERVGSNEQFFGPGTRLTVL.

V and J are TRBV10-1 and TRBJ2-7, with a weak D call TRBD2 (5 bases). Germline-derived CDR1 and CDR2 are WNHNN and SYGVQD (reference sequence). V was trimmed by 6 bases and J by 3 bases, leaving 12 bases between them. The CDR3 extends over 13 amino acids. The CDR3 region is CASRLTRIYEQYF. Here the CDR3 DNA reads TGCGCCAGCAGACTCACTAGAATCTACGAGCAGTACTTC.

This clone was detected only once. The chain couples TRBV5-1 to TRBJ1-5, with D possibly matching TRBD1 (6 bases). From germline, CDR1 is SGHRS and CDR2 YFSETQ. The CDR3 covers 22 residues. V lost 4 bases and J lost 2, with 34 bases in between. In nucleotides, the CDR3 is TGCGCCAGCAGCCAACCCATTACTTCCGCGTTCCTCTACAGGGAGGGCAATCAGCCCCAGCATTTT. It codes for CASSQPITSAFLYREGNQPQHF.

The chain combines TRBV6-5 with TRBJ2-1; weak D call: TRBD2 (5 bases). The V end lost 6 bases, the J end lost 5 bases, and 14 bases lay between the germline ends. The germline gives CDR1 MNHEY, CDR2 SVGAGI. This CDR3 spans 14 amino acids. For the CDR3, the DNA is TGTGCCAGCAGCTCTCCGGGGTCAAACAATGAGCAGTTCTTC. Amino acids: CASSSPGSNNEQFF.

The chain couples TRBV19 to TRBJ2-7; weak D call: TRBD1 (5 bases). The V gene lost 3 bases and the J gene lost 1 base, with 13 bases spanning the gap. CDR3 length: 15 amino acids. Per the germline V gene, CDR1 is LNHDA and CDR2 is SQIVND (reference sequence). The CDR3: CASSMKGLYSYEQYF. The CDR3 nucleotides are TGTGCCAGTAGTATGAAGGGGCTCTATTCCTACGAGCAGTACTTC.

This clone has just a few counts. CDR3 sequence: CASSLALAGDGNEQFF. The DNA of the CDR3 is TGTGCCAGCAGCTTAGCGCTTGCGGGAGACGGCAATGAGCAGTTCTTC. V and J are TRBV7-8 and TRBJ2-1, with 7 positions matching TRBD2. Germline CDR1 SGHVS, CDR2 FQNEAQ. J lost 6 bases, V lost 0 bases, and 8 bases had no gene match. CDR3 length: 16 residues.

This clone was picked up one time. This rearrangement joins TRBV4-1 to TRBJ1-2; 7 bases align to TRBD1. The CDR3 totals 18 residues. The ends lost 3 bases at V and 4 bases at J; junction bases unmatched: 17. Per germline, CDR1 MGHRA and CDR2 YSYEKL. The CDR3 is CASSQRGAGGNRGYGYTF. Written as DNA, the CDR3 is TGCGCCAGCAGCCAGCGGGGGGCAGGGGGTAATCGGGGCTATGGCTACACCTTC.

This chain joins TRBV7-2 and TRBJ2-7; D remains ambiguous. CDR3 length: 13 residues. Germline values: CDR1 SGHTA, CDR2 FQGNSA. V lost 2 bases and J 3 bases, leaving 8 bases between the germline ends. CDR3 region: CASSLSPFYEQYF. For the CDR3, the DNA is TGTGCCAGCAGCTTATCACCTTTCTACGAGCAGTACTTC. The variable domain in full, with the rest retrieved from reference TRBV7-2 and TRBJ2-7, is GAGVSQSPSNKVTEKGKDVELRCDPISGHTALYWYRQSLGQGLEFLIYFQGNSAPDKSGLPSDRFSAERTGGSVSTLTIQRTQQEDSAVYLCASSLSPFYEQYFGPGTRLTVT.

The chain has TRBV2 and TRBJ2-5, with no clear D. Germline V gives CDR1 SNHLY, CDR2 FYNNEI. Trimming pared 4 bases from V and 5 bases from J, leaving 5 bases between. The CDR3 runs to 11 residues. CDR3 bases: TGTGCCAGCAGTGCTAGGGAGACCCAGTACTTC. As protein: CASSARETQYF.

The rearrangement links TRBV6-1 to TRBJ1-1; a weak D match, TRBD1 (6 bases). This CDR3 contains 13 residues. CDR1 is MNHNS, CDR2 SASEGT, per germline. V shed 5 bases and J shed 4 bases, with 11 bases lying between them. The CDR3 region is CASSPHRATEAFF. CDR3 nucleotide sequence: TGTGCCAGCAGTCCACACAGGGCCACTGAAGCTTTCTTT.

The rearrangement joins TRBV5-1 to TRBJ2-5, with 7 bases fitting TRBD2. The CDR3 has 12 residues. Germline V gene lookup returns CDR1 SGHRS and CDR2 YFSETQ. After removal of 0 bases from V and 14 bases from J, the junction contained 7 bases not matched to a gene. The CDR3 DNA reads TGCGCCAGCAGCTTGGACTCGGGACTACCATACTTC. This translates into CASSLDSGLPYF.

The rearrangement joins TRBV19 to TRBJ1-2; D not resolved. Germline assignment: CDR1 LNHDA and CDR2 SQIVND (reference sequence). The V end was cut by 3 bases, the J end by 3 bases, with 14 bases between. The CDR3 sequence is 15 residues long. The CDR3 DNA follows: TGTGCCAGTAGTATCCTATTCCCGACGGACTATGGCTACACCTTC. It codes for CASSILFPTDYGYTF.

This sequence joins TRBV5-4 and TRBJ2-1; 11 bases fit TRBD2. The length of the CDR3 is 16 residues. Looked up from germline, CDR1 is SGHNT and CDR2 is YYREEE (reference sequence). With V trimmed by 4 bases and J by 2 bases, 5 bases remained unmatched. The CDR3, as DNA: TGTGCCAGCAGCAAAACGGGACTAGCGGCCTACAATGAGCAGTTCTTC. Its translation is CASSKTGLAAYNEQFF.

The V and J genes are TRBV6-6 and TRBJ2-1; D may be TRBD2 (6 bases). V lost 3 bases to trimming and J lost 2 bases, with 14 bases between them. The CDR3 loop spans 16 amino acids. Germline assignment: CDR1 MNHNY and CDR2 SVGAGI (reference sequence). CDR3 DNA: TGTGCCAGCAGTTATAGGTGGGAGGATCCCTACAATGAGCAGTTCTTC. Translation gives CASSYRWEDPYNEQFF.